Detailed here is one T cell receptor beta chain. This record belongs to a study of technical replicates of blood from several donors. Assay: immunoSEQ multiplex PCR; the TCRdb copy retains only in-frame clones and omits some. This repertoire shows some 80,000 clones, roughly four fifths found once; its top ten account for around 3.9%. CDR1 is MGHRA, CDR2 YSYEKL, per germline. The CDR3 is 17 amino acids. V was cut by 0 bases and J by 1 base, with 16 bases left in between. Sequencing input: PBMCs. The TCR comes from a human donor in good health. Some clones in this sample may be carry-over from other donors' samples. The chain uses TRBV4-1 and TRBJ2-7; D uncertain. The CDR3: CASSQDPLDTWSYEQYF. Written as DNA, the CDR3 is TGCGCCAGCAGCCAAGATCCCTTAGACACCTGGTCCTACGAGCAGTACTTC.